The source of this T cell receptor beta chain is a study of blood T cell repertoires in COVID-19. Whole-study context: There were acute and convalescent COVID-19 samples, and they came from the United States, Italy and Spain. Sample material is recorded as cDNA or gDNA derived from T cells, B-cell-depleted T cells, or PBMCs.

Per germline, CDR1 SGHRS and CDR2 YFSETQ. CDR3 size: 17 residues. Trimming took 1 base from V and 6 from J; bases not matched to a gene: 9. Source study methods: Estimation of nucleated cell counts relied on the amplification of reference gene primers. The method was immunoSEQ multiplex PCR; TCRdb's version includes in-frame clones alone and lacks a portion of them. V and J calls plus clone size are reproduced from that table; the DNA served to infer D and trimming. The table records 250,000 or so clones, about 88% of them present only once. The receptor's source is a woman between 35 and 50 years old who had recovered from COVID-19. The material sequenced was peripheral blood. This chain links TRBV5-1 with TRBJ2-2; 10 positions agree with TRBD1. For the CDR3, the DNA is TGCGCCAGCAGCTTGACCACCGGGACAGGGGCGTCCGGGGAGCTGTTTTTT. The encoded protein is CASSLTTGTGASGELFF.